The next 27 T cell receptor beta chains were all read from a single sample in a study of blood T cell repertoires in COVID-19. Libraries were prepared by immunoSEQ multiplex PCR; TCRdb keeps only in-frame clonotypes and omits some of them. In the table there are 100,000 to 150,000 clones, less than 75% of which are singletons. Sequencing used peripheral blood. These receptors all stem from a human donor with acute or convalescent COVID-19. The donor label of this sample is uncertain.

The J gene is TRBJ2-1, the V gene TRBV9; D not resolved. This CDR3 has 13 residues. V lost 2 bases to trimming and J lost 4 bases, with 7 bases between them. From germline, CDR1 is SGDLS and CDR2 YYNGEE. This CDR3 is CASSVAPYNEQFF. The CDR3, as DNA: TGTGCCAGCAGCGTTGCGCCGTACAATGAGCAGTTCTTC. Full variable domain (outside the CDR3, taken from reference TRBV9 and TRBJ2-1): DSGVTQTPKHLITATGQRVTLRCSPRSGDLSVYWYQQSLDQGLQFLIQYYNGEERAKGNILERFSAQQFPDLHSELNLSSLELGDSALYFCASSVAPYNEQFFGPGTRLTVL.

This clone was seen a few times. The chain combines TRBV7-2 with TRBJ1-3; 7 bases line up with TRBD1. V lost 4 bases to trimming and J lost 0 bases; unmatched junction nucleotides: 3. The CDR3 runs 15 residues. The germline V gene encodes CDR1 SGHTA and CDR2 FQGNSA. CDR3 sequence reads: CASSSGGPSGNTIYF. In nucleotides, the CDR3 is TGTGCCAGCAGCTCAGGGGGACCCTCTGGAAACACCATATATTTT. Looking up the rest from reference TRBV7-2 and TRBJ1-3 gives the full variable domain: GAGVSQSPSNKVTEKGKDVELRCDPISGHTALYWYRQSLGQGLEFLIYFQGNSAPDKSGLPSDRFSAERTGGSVSTLTIQRTQQEDSAVYLCASSSGGPSGNTIYFGEGSWLTVV.

V gene TRBV7-2 combines with J gene TRBJ2-3; 11 positions match TRBD2. This CDR3 region has 15 residues. CDR1 SGHTA and CDR2 FQGNSA come from the germline V gene. V was clipped by 1 base and J by 5 bases; unmatched bases: 2. The CDR3 region has the DNA TGTGCCAGCAGCTTAGTAGCGGGGGGGGGAGATACGCAGTATTTT. Translation: CASSLVAGGGDTQYF.

This clone was detected ten times or more. This chain links TRBV28 with TRBJ1-5; D not resolved. Germline V CDR1 and CDR2: MDHEN, SYDVKM. V gave up 2 bases and J gave up 2 bases, with 10 bases separating them. The CDR3 length is 15 residues. The CDR3 nucleotides are TGTGCCAGCAGTTTAGCGGGCCAACGCAATCAGCCCCAGCATTTT. It translates to CASSLAGQRNQPQHF.

This sequence joins TRBV6-1 and TRBJ1-5; no reliable D call. The ends were cut back, 1 base at V and 1 base at J, with 5 bases in the middle. The CDR3 extends over 14 amino acids. CDR1 is MNHNS, CDR2 SASEGT, per germline. This CDR3 reads CASSEGGSNQPQHF. The CDR3 region has the DNA TGTGCCAGCAGTGAAGGCGGCAGCAATCAGCCCCAGCATTTT.

The table lists this clone with many counts. The chain recombines TRBV3-1 (or the pseudogene TRBV3-2) with TRBJ1-2; D is ambiguous. This CDR3 is 14 amino acids long. Germline V gives CDR1 LGHDT, CDR2 YNNKEL (reference sequence). With 0 bases removed from V and 4 bases from J, the gap between germline ends came to 9 bases. The CDR3 here is CASSQDGGSYGYTF. CDR3 coding DNA: TGTGCCAGCAGCCAAGATGGCGGTTCCTATGGCTACACCTTC.

Notes on this clone: This specimen includes other DNA sequences encoding the same CDR3. The rearrangement uses TRBV6-5 and TRBJ1-2, with D unresolved. The CDR3 extends over 13 amino acids. The germline V gene encodes CDR1 MNHEY and CDR2 SVGAGI. V was trimmed by 3 bases and J by 4 bases, leaving 9 bases between them. The CDR3: CASSYQSGYGYTF. The DNA for the CDR3 is TGTGCCAGCAGTTATCAGTCTGGCTATGGCTACACCTTC.

The chain is built from TRBV4-1 and TRBJ1-1; a weak D match, TRBD1 (5 bases). V lost 1 base to trimming and J lost 7 bases, with 10 bases between them. Germline CDR1 reads MGHRA; CDR2 reads YSYEKL. The CDR3 is 13 amino acids. The CDR3 nucleotides read TGCGCCAGCAGCCAAGTAGGGGCCGATGAAGCTTTCTTT. As protein: CASSQVGADEAFF.

The J gene is TRBJ1-4, the V gene TRBV29-1, with D perhaps matching TRBD1 (6 bases). Trimming removed 6 bases at V and 2 bases at J, with 16 bases between. This CDR3 region has 15 residues. The germline V gene encodes CDR1 SQVTM and CDR2 ANQGSEA. The CDR3 here is CSVRGLEGTNEKLFF. The CDR3 DNA sequence: TGCAGCGTGAGGGGGTTGGAAGGCACTAATGAAAAACTGTTTTTT.

The chain has TRBV2 and TRBJ2-5; 11 bases are shared with TRBD1. CDR1 is SNHLY and CDR2 is FYNNEI in the germline V gene. This CDR3 has 15 amino acids. V lost 4 bases, J lost 5 bases, and 6 bases stayed unmatched. The CDR3 protein is CASSGGQGAAETQYF. CDR3 DNA: TGTGCCAGCAGTGGCGGACAGGGGGCCGCGGAGACCCAGTACTTC. The full variable domain, with the rest looked up from reference TRBV2 and TRBJ2-5, is EPEVTQTPSHQVTQMGQEVILRCVPISNHLYFYWYRQILGQKVEFLVSFYNNEISEKSEIFDDQFSVERPDGSNFTLKIRSTKLEDSAMYFCASSGGQGAAETQYFGPGTRLLVL.

This chain connects TRBV28 to TRBJ2-2; 8 bases align to TRBD2. The CDR3 is 14 residues long. CDR1 MDHEN and CDR2 SYDVKM come from the germline V gene. After removal of 8 bases from V and 6 bases from J, the junction contained 8 bases not matched to a gene. The CDR3 coding sequence is TGTGCCAGCCATAGCGGGGCCGGCGCCGGGGAGCTGTTTTTT. Amino acid sequence: CASHSGAGAGELFF.

This clone has a single count. The rearrangement uses TRBV6-1 and TRBJ2-4, with D possibly matching TRBD1 (6 bases). V was pared by 2 bases and J by 4 bases, with 15 bases between. Germline V lookup: CDR1 MNHNS, CDR2 SASEGT. The CDR3 contains 16 residues. CDR3 nucleotide sequence: TGTGCCAGCAGTGAAAGGGGGTCCGGAAAGAAAAACATTCAGTACTTC. Amino acid sequence: CASSERGSGKKNIQYF.

The chain has TRBV30 and TRBJ1-2; TRBD1 matches at 7 bases. J was trimmed by 4 bases and V by 0 bases; bases with no gene match: 14. The V gene's germline CDR1 is GTSNPN and CDR2 SVGIG (reference sequence). The CDR3 loop spans 17 amino acids. CDR3 nucleotide sequence: TGTGCCTGGAGTGTACAGGGGACCGGCAGGGGTGGCTATGGCTACACCTTC. Protein product: CAWSVQGTGRGGYGYTF.

The rearrangement links TRBV5-6 to TRBJ1-4; 9 bases fit TRBD1. V lost 2 bases, J lost 8 bases, and 4 bases stayed unmatched. Germline CDR1 SGHDT, CDR2 YYEEEE. The CDR3 is 14 amino acids. In nucleotides, the CDR3 is TGTGCCAGCAGCTTCGGGACAGGGCGGGAAAAACTGTTTTTT. It codes for CASSFGTGREKLFF.

The chain combines TRBV12-2 with TRBJ1-1. TRBV12-2 represents a pseudogene. This CDR3 is built from 14 residues. The DNA of the CDR3 is TGTGCAAGTCGCTTTCTTGTAGCGAACACTGAAGCTTTCTTT. Encoded protein: CASRFLVANTEAFF.

Note on this clone: A read error may produce the germline difference seen at one junction end. In nucleotides, the CDR3 is TGTGCCAGAAGCCCCCACCCCCAGGGCAACCAGCCCCAGCATTTT. Translating it yields CARSPHPQGNQPQHF. This sequence joins TRBV5-3 and TRBJ1-5; a possible D gene is TRBD1 (5 bases). TRBV5-3 counts as an open reading frame of uncertain function. The CDR3 loop spans 15 amino acids.

The chain has TRBV28 and TRBJ1-4; D remains ambiguous. CDR1 is MDHEN, CDR2 SYDVKM, per germline. Trimming removed 5 bases at V and 5 bases at J, with 12 bases between. The CDR3 contains 14 residues. DNA for the CDR3: TGTGCCAGCAGTACTTACCCCGTAAATGAAAAACTGTTTTTT. Translating it yields CASSTYPVNEKLFF.

This clone has a single count. The rearrangement links TRBV5-1 to TRBJ2-5, with 7 bases matching TRBD2. V dropped 4 bases and J dropped 4; count of bases not matched to a gene: 7. Per the germline V gene, CDR1 is SGHRS and CDR2 is YFSETQ. This CDR3 is built from 14 residues. CDR3 coding DNA: TGCGCCAGCAGCCTCGGACTAGTGGGAGAGACCCAGTACTTC. Its protein is CASSLGLVGETQYF.

The sample holds a few counts of this clone. This chain joins TRBV29-1 and TRBJ2-3; 7 bases align to TRBD1. The V segment lost 3 bases and the J segment 2 bases; nucleotides outside the gene matches: 11. The V gene's germline CDR1 is SQVTM and CDR2 ANQGSEA. The CDR3 length is 16 residues. The CDR3 is CSVERRQGRNTDTQYF. DNA of the CDR3: TGCAGCGTTGAGCGCCGACAGGGAAGGAACACAGATACGCAGTATTTT.

The rearrangement uses TRBV29-1 and TRBJ1-5; D gene ambiguous. V lost 4 bases to trimming and J lost 2 bases, with 9 bases between them. CDR3 length: 13 residues. Germline assignment: CDR1 SQVTM and CDR2 ANQGSEA. The CDR3 region has the DNA TGCAGCGTTGGGAATAGCGGCAATCAGCCCCAGCATTTT. It translates to CSVGNSGNQPQHF.

Note on this clone: The junction and the germline gene differ at one end; a read error may be behind it. V usage is TRBV6-5 and J usage is TRBJ1-2, with TRBD1 identical over 8 bases. CDR1 is MNHEY and CDR2 is SVGAGI in the germline V gene. The length of the CDR3 is 12 residues. In nucleotides, the CDR3 is TGTGCCAGCAGTTACTCGAGGGACAGGATCATTTTC. Its translation is CASSYSRDRIIF.

This sequence joins TRBV11-2 and TRBJ2-3, with 10 bases aligning to TRBD2. This CDR3 region has 19 residues. Trimming removed 1 base from V and 3 bases from J; junction bases left unmatched: 13. Germline V lookup: CDR1 SGHAT, CDR2 FQNNGV. The CDR3 loop is CASSLVGLGSGGATDTQYF. The CDR3 DNA follows: TGTGCCAGCAGCTTAGTAGGCCTGGGGAGCGGGGGGGCTACAGATACGCAGTATTTT. Drawing the rest from reference TRBV11-2 and TRBJ2-3, the complete variable domain is EAGVAQSPRYKIIEKRQSVAFWCNPISGHATLYWYQQILGQGPKLLIQFQNNGVVDDSQLPKDRFSAERLKGVDSTLKIQPAKLEDSAVYLCASSLVGLGSGGATDTQYFGPGTRLTVL.

This chain links TRBV11-3 with TRBJ2-2; 9 nucleotides line up with TRBD1. V gave up 1 base and J gave up 4 bases; unmatched junction bases: 1. CDR3 length: 15 amino acids. Germline V gives CDR1 SGHNT, CDR2 YENEEA. Here the CDR3 reads CASSLGTGATGELFF. CDR3 DNA sequence: TGTGCCAGCAGCTTAGGGACAGGGGCCACCGGGGAGCTGTTTTTT.

This chain connects TRBV6-1 to TRBJ1-4; 7 nucleotides line up with TRBD1. Germline CDR1 and CDR2: MNHNS and SASEGT. V lost 0 bases to trimming and J lost 5 bases; unmatched junction nucleotides: 6. CDR3 length: 16 amino acids. The CDR3 protein is CASSEAVTGPNEKLFF. CDR3 in DNA: TGTGCCAGCAGTGAAGCGGTGACAGGGCCAAATGAAAAACTGTTTTTT.

The rearrangement joins TRBV3-1 (or the pseudogene TRBV3-2) to TRBJ2-6; D is ambiguous. V lost 7 bases, J lost 0 bases, and 4 bases lay in between. This CDR3 is built from 13 residues. CDR1 and CDR2 from the germline V gene are LGHDT and YNNKEL (reference sequence). The CDR3 DNA sequence: TGTGCCAGCATGCGCTCTGGGGCCAACGTCCTGACTTTC. Its translation is CASMRSGANVLTF.

The chain couples TRBV11-2 to TRBJ1-4; no clear D. V lost 5 bases and J 4 bases, leaving 8 bases between the germline ends. Germline CDR1 is SGHAT and CDR2 is FQNNGV. CDR3 length: 13 residues. CDR3 nucleotides: TGTGCCAGCAGCCGTTCCGTTAATGAAAAACTGTTTTTT. Translated, it gives CASSRSVNEKLFF.

The chain uses TRBV4-1 and TRBJ2-2; TRBD2 is a possible D gene (7 bases). The CDR3 is 17 amino acids. Deletions cut 0 bases from V and 4 bases from J, with 15 bases between. Germline CDR1 MGHRA, CDR2 YSYEKL. The CDR3 is CASSQEGGGAPTGELFF. CDR3 bases: TGCGCCAGCAGCCAAGAAGGAGGGGGGGCTCCCACCGGGGAGCTGTTTTTT.